The rows below give T cell receptor beta chains drawn from one sample of a study of CD8+ T cells in alopecia areata. Measured with immunoSEQ multiplex PCR; TCRdb has only the in-frame clones, and not every one. The sample has roughly 100,000 clones; around 50% are singletons. Sequencing was done on a sample of CD4+ T cells sorted from blood. These TCRs come from a human donor in good health. CDR3s include the opening cysteine and the closing phenylalanine or tryptophan. Fields, in order: clone size, D gene, J gene, V gene, CDR3 protein, CDR3 DNA. D genes are given only for firm matches. Only part of the rows carry a size: once, few, many, or a class if the clone is expanded.

clone_size: -
d_call: TRBD2
j_call: TRBJ2-3
v_call: TRBV7-2
cdr3_aa: CASSFRTSGADTQYF
cdr3_nt: TGTGCCAGCAGCTTTCGGACTAGCGGGGCAGATACGCAGTATTTT

clone_size: few
d_call: -
j_call: TRBJ2-3
v_call: TRBV7-3
cdr3_aa: CASTQIPQGPSTDTQYF
cdr3_nt: TGTGCCAGCACCCAGATACCCCAGGGGCCCTCCACAGATACGCAGTATTTT

clone_size: -
d_call: -
j_call: TRBJ2-7
v_call: TRBV4-2
cdr3_aa: CASSQPGRVSYEQYF
cdr3_nt: TGTGCCAGCAGCCAGCCGGGACGAGTCTCCTACGAGCAGTACTTC

clone_size: -
d_call: TRBD1
j_call: TRBJ2-7
v_call: TRBV30
cdr3_aa: CAWSPWTGTYEQYF
cdr3_nt: TGTGCCTGGAGTCCCTGGACAGGGACCTACGAGCAGTACTTC

clone_size: -
d_call: -
j_call: TRBJ1-1
v_call: TRBV29-1
cdr3_aa: CSVVQGSNTEAFF
cdr3_nt: TGCAGCGTGGTACAGGGATCGAACACTGAAGCTTTCTTT

clone_size: few
d_call: -
j_call: TRBJ2-5
v_call: TRBV27
cdr3_aa: CASSFTPPGTQYF
cdr3_nt: TGTGCCAGCAGTTTCACGCCACCGGGGACCCAGTACTTC

clone_size: -
d_call: -
j_call: TRBJ2-3
v_call: TRBV13
cdr3_aa: CASSLNGRTDTQYF
cdr3_nt: TGTGCCAGCAGCTTAAACGGACGCACAGATACGCAGTATTTT

clone_size: -
d_call: -
j_call: TRBJ2-1
v_call: TRBV7-2
cdr3_aa: CASSFGTPEQFF
cdr3_nt: TGTGCCAGCAGCTTCGGGACCCCTGAGCAGTTCTTC

clone_size: -
d_call: -
j_call: TRBJ1-5
v_call: TRBV18
cdr3_aa: CASSPLQEGQPQHF
cdr3_nt: TGTGCCAGCTCACCCCTGCAGGAAGGTCAGCCCCAGCATTTT

clone_size: -
d_call: -
j_call: TRBJ1-1
v_call: TRBV30
cdr3_aa: CAWSVLYTEAFF
cdr3_nt: TGTGCCTGGAGTGTACTCTACACTGAAGCTTTCTTT

clone_size: -
d_call: -
j_call: TRBJ2-1
v_call: TRBV18
cdr3_aa: CASSTRGQEYNEQFF
cdr3_nt: TGTGCCAGCTCAACCCGGGGGCAGGAATACAATGAGCAGTTCTTC

clone_size: -
d_call: -
j_call: TRBJ2-6
v_call: TRBV6-6
cdr3_aa: CASRPDWGRINVLTF
cdr3_nt: TGTGCCAGCAGGCCGGATTGGGGGAGGATCAACGTCCTGACTTTC

clone_size: -
d_call: -
j_call: TRBJ2-5
v_call: TRBV7-9
cdr3_aa: CASSFGRAHQETQYF
cdr3_nt: TGTGCCAGCAGCTTCGGGCGGGCACACCAAGAGACCCAGTACTTC

clone_size: few
d_call: -
j_call: TRBJ2-5
v_call: TRBV12-5
cdr3_aa: CASGLVSFSGGETQYF
cdr3_nt: TGTGCTAGTGGTTTGGTATCGTTTTCTGGGGGAGAGACCCAGTACTTC

clone_size: -
d_call: TRBD1
j_call: TRBJ1-1
v_call: TRBV27
cdr3_aa: CASFPLQGANEAFF
cdr3_nt: TGTGCCAGTTTTCCCCTACAGGGGGCAAATGAAGCTTTCTTT

clone_size: few
d_call: TRBD1
j_call: TRBJ1-2
v_call: TRBV13
cdr3_aa: CASSLGGQGAFGYTF
cdr3_nt: TGTGCCAGCAGCTTAGGCGGACAGGGGGCGTTCGGCTACACCTTC

clone_size: -
d_call: -
j_call: TRBJ1-2
v_call: TRBV6-5
cdr3_aa: CATPTRLPADGYTF
cdr3_nt: TGTGCCACTCCCACTCGCCTCCCGGCGGATGGCTACACCTTC

clone_size: -
d_call: -
j_call: TRBJ1-2
v_call: TRBV7-9
cdr3_aa: CASSLALNYGYTF
cdr3_nt: TGTGCCAGCAGCTTAGCGCTCAACTATGGCTACACCTTC

clone_size: few
d_call: -
j_call: TRBJ1-3
v_call: TRBV30
cdr3_aa: CAWSEKPQGRNTIYF
cdr3_nt: TGTGCCTGGAGTGAAAAGCCCCAGGGTAGAAACACCATATATTTT

clone_size: -
d_call: TRBD2
j_call: TRBJ2-3
v_call: TRBV5-1
cdr3_aa: CASSFLGGRTDTQYF
cdr3_nt: TGCGCCAGCAGCTTCTTGGGAGGGCGCACAGATACGCAGTATTTT

clone_size: -
d_call: -
j_call: TRBJ1-6
v_call: TRBV27
cdr3_aa: CASSSVTTDNSPLHF
cdr3_nt: TGTGCCAGCAGTTCAGTAACGACAGATAATTCACCCCTCCACTTT

clone_size: -
d_call: TRBD1
j_call: TRBJ2-7
v_call: TRBV30
cdr3_aa: CAWSSGQGFNEQYF
cdr3_nt: TGTGCCTGGAGTTCGGGACAGGGGTTCAACGAGCAGTACTTC

clone_size: -
d_call: -
j_call: TRBJ2-5
v_call: TRBV5-1
cdr3_aa: CASRGIETQYF
cdr3_nt: TGCGCCAGCAGGGGAATAGAGACCCAGTACTTC

clone_size: -
d_call: -
j_call: TRBJ2-7
v_call: TRBV25-1
cdr3_aa: CASSVNRQPEKYEQYF
cdr3_nt: TGTGCCAGCAGTGTTAACCGACAGCCGGAGAAATACGAGCAGTACTTC

clone_size: once
d_call: -
j_call: TRBJ2-5
v_call: TRBV29-1
cdr3_aa: CSVAGLHQETQYF
cdr3_nt: TGCAGCGTTGCCGGGCTTCATCAAGAGACCCAGTACTTC

clone_size: -
d_call: -
j_call: TRBJ1-1
v_call: TRBV28
cdr3_aa: CASSLGREAFF
cdr3_nt: TGTGCCAGCAGTTTAGGAAGGGAAGCTTTCTTT

clone_size: -
d_call: -
j_call: TRBJ1-5
v_call: TRBV30
cdr3_aa: CAWNKDQRQPQHF
cdr3_nt: TGTGCCTGGAATAAGGATCAACGTCAGCCCCAGCATTTT

clone_size: -
d_call: -
j_call: TRBJ1-5
v_call: TRBV10-3
cdr3_aa: CAISEGQASNQPQHF
cdr3_nt: TGTGCCATCAGTGAGGGGCAGGCGAGCAATCAGCCCCAGCATTTT

clone_size: -
d_call: -
j_call: TRBJ2-7
v_call: TRBV28
cdr3_aa: CASSSGQSYEQYF
cdr3_nt: TGTGCCAGCAGCTCTGGACAGTCCTACGAGCAGTACTTC

clone_size: -
d_call: -
j_call: TRBJ2-1
v_call: TRBV7-9
cdr3_aa: CASSLTGVGEQFF
cdr3_nt: TGTGCCAGCAGCTTAACGGGGGTTGGCGAGCAGTTCTTC

clone_size: -
d_call: TRBD1
j_call: TRBJ2-7
v_call: TRBV28
cdr3_aa: CASSSPGTVSRYEQYF
cdr3_nt: TGTGCCAGCAGTTCCCCCGGGACAGTCTCCCGCTACGAGCAGTACTTC

clone_size: few
d_call: -
j_call: TRBJ1-4
v_call: TRBV5-1
cdr3_aa: CASSFGGRGEKLFF
cdr3_nt: TGCGCCAGCAGCTTTGGCGGACGAGGTGAAAAACTGTTTTTT

clone_size: -
d_call: TRBD2
j_call: TRBJ2-5
v_call: TRBV11-2
cdr3_aa: CASSSTTSGGAETQYF
cdr3_nt: TGTGCCAGCAGCTCCACGACTAGCGGGGGGGCGGAGACCCAGTACTTC

clone_size: many
d_call: TRBD1
j_call: TRBJ2-6
v_call: TRBV2
cdr3_aa: CASSGGQGARSGANVLTF
cdr3_nt: TGTGCCAGCAGTGGAGGACAGGGGGCACGGTCTGGGGCCAACGTCCTGACTTTC

clone_size: -
d_call: TRBD2
j_call: TRBJ2-1
v_call: TRBV30
cdr3_aa: CAWLSGGGNEQFF
cdr3_nt: TGTGCCTGGTTGAGCGGGGGAGGGAATGAGCAGTTCTTC

clone_size: -
d_call: TRBD2
j_call: TRBJ2-5
v_call: TRBV18
cdr3_aa: CASSPGTSERETQYF
cdr3_nt: TGTGCCAGCTCACCTGGGACTAGCGAGAGGGAGACCCAGTACTTC

clone_size: -
d_call: -
j_call: TRBJ2-6
v_call: TRBV30
cdr3_aa: CAWSSGTGANVLTF
cdr3_nt: TGTGCCTGGAGTTCGGGGACTGGGGCCAACGTCCTGACTTTC

clone_size: few
d_call: -
j_call: TRBJ2-4
v_call: TRBV27
cdr3_aa: CATPPPGAKNIQYF
cdr3_nt: TGTGCCACCCCTCCCCCGGGGGCCAAAAACATTCAGTACTTC

clone_size: -
d_call: TRBD1
j_call: TRBJ1-1
v_call: TRBV29-1
cdr3_aa: CSVVRDRTMNTEAFF
cdr3_nt: TGCAGCGTTGTGCGGGACAGGACTATGAACACTGAAGCTTTCTTT

clone_size: -
d_call: -
j_call: TRBJ1-3
v_call: TRBV11-2
cdr3_aa: CASSLGTPGNTIYF
cdr3_nt: TGTGCCAGCAGCTTAGGCACCCCCGGAAACACCATATATTTT

clone_size: few
d_call: -
j_call: TRBJ1-2
v_call: TRBV29-1
cdr3_aa: CSCSYGYTF
cdr3_nt: TGCAGCTGTAGCTATGGCTACACCTTC

clone_size: few
d_call: -
j_call: TRBJ2-5
v_call: TRBV7-3
cdr3_aa: CASSLTGPPQETQYF
cdr3_nt: TGTGCCAGCAGCTTAACGGGACCCCCCCAAGAGACCCAGTACTTC

clone_size: -
d_call: TRBD2
j_call: TRBJ2-3
v_call: TRBV6-1
cdr3_aa: CASSSKRGWADTQYF
cdr3_nt: TGTGCCAGCAGTTCTAAGCGGGGGTGGGCAGATACGCAGTATTTT

clone_size: -
d_call: -
j_call: TRBJ2-1
v_call: TRBV2
cdr3_aa: CASSAEGGGREGQFF
cdr3_nt: TGTGCCAGCTCAGCGGAGGGGGGCGGGAGAGAAGGGCAGTTCTTC

clone_size: -
d_call: TRBD1
j_call: TRBJ2-1
v_call: TRBV2
cdr3_aa: CASSRDRDNEQFF
cdr3_nt: TGTGCCAGCAGTCGAGACAGGGACAATGAGCAGTTCTTC

clone_size: few
d_call: -
j_call: TRBJ2-7
v_call: TRBV7-2
cdr3_aa: CASKFGLARSYEQYF
cdr3_nt: TGTGCCAGCAAATTCGGGCTAGCAAGGTCCTACGAGCAGTACTTC